The T cell receptor beta chain under discussion was sequenced for a study of vaccination and CD4 T cells after COVID-19. For the study at large: Two of the convalescents were Hispanic, and the group consisted of six males and four females.

Sequenced with the Oncomine TCR Beta short-read assay was DNA taken from cultured CD4+ T cells. TCRdb recomputed calls from the PCR reads with MiXCR, one row per CDR3 protein. Among tens of thousands of distinct CDR3 sequences listed, under 60% were seen once. With regard to this clonotype: Its target is not known.

The treatment is: approximately 11-day PBMC culture with coronavirus spike peptide pools or control peptides (ViraFEST assay). The CDR3 runs 12 residues. The V gene lost 3 bases and the J gene lost 0 bases, with 1 base spanning the gap. Sequenced: CD4+ T cells from blood, cultured in vitro. The chain recombines TRBV12-3 or TRBV12-4 with TRBJ2-3; D call uncertain. This clonotype originated in a human donor who had recovered from COVID-19. The DNA for the CDR3 is TGTGCCAGCAGTTTGAGCACAGATACGCAGTATTTT. Amino acids: CASSLSTDTQYF.